These 9 T cell receptor beta chains share one sample of origin, sequenced in a study of control samples from healthy donors and cancer patients. Sequenced by immunoSEQ multiplex PCR; TCRdb stores in-frame clones only, minus some. The repertoire has about 44,000 clones, around 87% of them found once; the top ten carry 10%. Input material: PBMCs. The receptors shown here come from a woman aged 60-75 years with lung cancer.

The V gene is TRBV5-1, the J gene TRBJ1-1; weak D call: TRBD1 (6 bases). The CDR3 extends over 13 amino acids. V was clipped by 7 bases and J by 5 bases, with 15 bases between them. CDR1 is SGHRS, CDR2 YFSETQ, per germline. CDR3 nucleotide sequence: TGCGCCAGCGGTGAGGGGGTAGAGACTGAAGCTTTCTTT. The encoded protein is CASGEGVETEAFF.

This clone came up once. The CDR3 here is CAISRGDSSGNTIYF. CDR3 nucleotides: TGTGCCATCAGCCGGGGGGATTCCTCTGGAAACACCATATATTTT. The V call is TRBV10-3, the J call TRBJ1-3; possibly TRBD1 for D (5 bases). Trimming shortened V by 6 bases and J by 0 bases, and 12 bases separated the two germline ends. The germline gives CDR1 ENHRY, CDR2 SYGVKD. The CDR3 spans 15 residues.

The chain is built from TRBV6-5 and TRBJ1-1, with no clear D. The V gene lost 8 bases and the J gene lost 0 bases, with 10 bases spanning the gap. Per germline, CDR1 MNHEY and CDR2 SVGAGI. CDR3 size: 13 residues. CDR3 protein: CASPTPMNTEAFF. The CDR3 coding sequence is TGTGCCAGCCCGACACCTATGAACACTGAAGCTTTCTTT.

The chain couples TRBV5-4 to TRBJ2-5, with 11 bases that match TRBD2. CDR1 and CDR2 (germline): SGHNT, YYREEE (reference sequence). The CDR3 runs 15 residues. The V and J ends lost 5 bases and 2 bases, in that order; junction bases with no gene match: 5. The CDR3: CASRGGTSGQETQYF. The CDR3 bases are TGTGCCAGCAGGGGGGGGACTAGCGGACAAGAGACCCAGTACTTC. Looking up the rest from reference TRBV5-4 and TRBJ2-5 gives the full variable domain: ETGVTQSPTHLIKTRGQQVTLRCSSQSGHNTVSWYQQALGQGPQFIFQYYREEENGRGNFPPRFSGLQFPNYSSELNVNALELDDSALYLCASRGGTSGQETQYFGPGTRLLVL.

The gene calls are TRBV19 and TRBJ1-2; possible D gene TRBD1, 5 bases. V lost 5 bases and J 4 bases, leaving 14 bases between the germline ends. In germline, CDR1 is LNHDA, CDR2 SQIVND (reference sequence). The CDR3 spans 14 residues. Here the CDR3 reads CASSGGGRGYGYTF. The CDR3 DNA reads TGTGCCAGTAGTGGGGGAGGCCGGGGCTATGGCTACACCTTC.

V and J are TRBV19 and TRBJ2-5; 10 nucleotides line up with TRBD2. Unmatched junction bases numbered 6, after V lost 2 bases and J lost 3 bases. Germline assignment: CDR1 LNHDA and CDR2 SQIVND (reference sequence). There are 16 residues in the CDR3. The CDR3 loop reads CASSINLAGVEETQYF. The CDR3 DNA sequence: TGTGCCAGTAGTATAAACCTAGCGGGAGTGGAAGAGACCCAGTACTTC.

The chain couples TRBV6-1 to TRBJ2-7; no clear D. This CDR3 spans 15 amino acids. Trimming took off 1 base at V and 0 bases at J, with 10 bases between the two ends. The germline gives CDR1 MNHNS, CDR2 SASEGT. CDR3: CASSEGTSSSYEQYF. The CDR3, as DNA: TGTGCCAGCAGTGAAGGCACATCCAGCTCCTACGAGCAGTACTTC.

V gene TRBV28 combines with J gene TRBJ2-5, with TRBD2 identical over 14 bases. V trimming: 2 bases; J trimming: 4 bases; junction bases outside the gene matches: 3. The CDR3 contains 16 residues. Germline CDR1 and CDR2: MDHEN and SYDVKM. CDR3 nucleotide sequence: TGTGCCAGCAGTTTACGACTAGCGGGGGGGTCAGAGACCCAGTACTTC. This sequence encodes CASSLRLAGGSETQYF.

This clone was found once. V gene TRBV29-1 combines with J gene TRBJ1-1; a weak D match, TRBD1 (6 bases). Per germline, CDR1 SQVTM and CDR2 ANQGSEA. Trimming cost V 6 bases and J 2 bases, with 16 bases left between them. The CDR3 is 14 residues long. The CDR3 region is CSVQRLDSNTEAFF. The CDR3 DNA is TGCAGCGTCCAGAGGCTGGACAGCAACACTGAAGCTTTCTTT.